This passage covers 25 T cell receptor beta chains from one sample sequenced in a study of blood T cell repertoires in COVID-19. This table comes from immunoSEQ multiplex PCR, and its TCRdb copy is limited to in-frame clones, with some not included. Here the sample spans more than 95,000 clones, roughly nine tenths being singletons. Sequenced sample: peripheral blood. The receptor set was obtained from a man in his 70s who had recovered from COVID-19.

The chain couples TRBV5-6 to TRBJ1-1; D remains ambiguous. Germline V CDR1 and CDR2: SGHDT, YYEEEE. Trimming took 0 bases from V and 3 from J, leaving 9 bases between them. This CDR3 is 14 amino acids long. CDR3 amino acids: CASSLAGLYTEAFF. In DNA form, the CDR3 reads TGTGCCAGCAGCTTGGCGGGTTTGTACACTGAAGCTTTCTTT.

This chain links TRBV5-1 with TRBJ2-5; 7 bases align to TRBD2. The V gene's germline CDR1 is SGHRS and CDR2 YFSETQ. Germline trimming cut 2 bases from V and 1 base from J; bases unmatched to any gene: 8. This CDR3 comprises 16 residues. For the CDR3, the DNA is TGCGCCAGCAGCTTACGGGGGGAGTGGGGCCAAGAGACCCAGTACTTC. As protein: CASSLRGEWGQETQYF.

The V and J genes are TRBV9 and TRBJ1-3; 8 bases are a match to TRBD1. The CDR3 extends over 16 amino acids. Germline V gene sequence: CDR1 SGDLS, CDR2 YYNGEE. J lost 0 bases, V lost 3 bases, and 5 bases had no gene match. The CDR3 here is CASSARGLISGNTIYF. The CDR3 DNA is TGTGCCAGCAGCGCCAGGGGGCTAATCTCTGGAAACACCATATATTTT.

This sequence joins TRBV7-2 and TRBJ1-5; TRBD1 might be the D (5 bases). The CDR3 extends over 13 amino acids. The V gene's germline CDR1 is SGHTA and CDR2 FQGNSA. Trimming removed 2 bases from V and 9 bases from J, with 11 bases in between. CDR3 protein: CASSLLRDRPQHF. CDR3 bases: TGTGCCAGCAGCTTACTCAGGGATAGGCCCCAGCATTTT.

The rearrangement links TRBV6-5 to TRBJ1-6; 8 bases align to TRBD1. Per the germline V gene, CDR1 is MNHEY and CDR2 is SVGAGI. This CDR3 has 15 residues. V was clipped by 2 bases and J by 7 bases; unmatched bases: 4. The CDR3 loop is CASSYTTGANSPLHF. CDR3 nucleotides: TGTGCCAGCAGTTACACGACAGGGGCCAATTCACCCCTCCACTTT.

The rearrangement uses TRBV11-3 and TRBJ2-7; 7 positions match TRBD2. The CDR3 length is 16 residues. Losses at the gene ends were 3 bases for V and 6 bases for J; bases not matched to a gene: 14. Per germline, CDR1 SGHNT and CDR2 YENEEA. The CDR3 DNA is TGTGCCAGCAGCTTGGACGCCCGGGGGGAGACCACCGAGCAGTACTTC. This translates into CASSLDARGETTEQYF. Looking up the rest from reference TRBV11-3 and TRBJ2-7 gives the full variable domain: EAGVVQSPRYKIIEKKQPVAFWCNPISGHNTLYWYLQNLGQGPELLIRYENEEAVDDSQLPKDRFSAERLKGVDSTLKIQPAELGDSAVYLCASSLDARGETTEQYFGPGTRLTVT.

This chain uses TRBV3-1 (or the pseudogene TRBV3-2) with TRBJ1-2; D gene unclear. The CDR3 consists of 14 residues. Trimming pared 6 bases from V and 4 bases from J, leaving 15 bases between. From germline, CDR1 is LGHDT and CDR2 YNNKEL (reference sequence). The CDR3 reads CASRSNMGSYGYTF. The DNA for the CDR3 is TGTGCCAGCAGGTCTAACATGGGGAGCTATGGCTACACCTTC.

The chain joins TRBV3-1 (or the pseudogene TRBV3-2) to TRBJ1-6; 10 bases agree with TRBD1. The CDR3 is 14 amino acids. Trimming removed 3 bases from V and 8 bases from J; junction bases left unmatched: 1. CDR1 LGHDT and CDR2 YNNKEL come from the germline V gene (reference sequence). The CDR3 protein is CASSQGTGDSPLHF. In DNA, the CDR3 is TGTGCCAGCAGCCAGGGGACAGGGGATTCACCCCTCCACTTT.

This rearrangement joins TRBV5-4 to TRBJ2-1; 7 bases are a match to TRBD1. The germline V gene has CDR1 SGHNT and CDR2 YYREEE (reference sequence). V shed 2 bases and J 2 bases; nucleotides not matched to a gene: 4. The CDR3 consists of 15 residues. CDR3 nucleotide sequence: TGTGCCAGCAGCTTAGGTCAGGGGGCCTACAATGAGCAGTTCTTC. Translated: CASSLGQGAYNEQFF.

The chain links TRBV6-5 to TRBJ1-3, with 9 nucleotides matching TRBD1. The CDR3 sequence is 15 residues long. The germline gives CDR1 MNHEY, CDR2 SVGAGI. V gave up 7 bases and J gave up 4 bases; unmatched junction bases: 8. CDR3 sequence (DNA): TGTGCCAGCACCCCCAGGACAGGGGTCGGAAACACCATATATTTT. It is translated as CASTPRTGVGNTIYF.

The chain employs TRBV6-5 and TRBJ2-3; 9 bases agree with TRBD1. The CDR3 extends over 15 amino acids. The germline V gene encodes CDR1 MNHEY and CDR2 SVGAGI. Losses at the gene ends were 6 bases for V and 4 bases for J; bases not matched to a gene: 8. The CDR3 is CASRRQGVVADTQYF. CDR3 bases: TGTGCCAGCAGGAGACAGGGGGTCGTTGCAGATACGCAGTATTTT.

V and J are TRBV6-5 and TRBJ1-1; TRBD1 might be the D (5 bases). Germline V gives CDR1 MNHEY, CDR2 SVGAGI. This CDR3 is 14 amino acids long. V was clipped by 2 bases and J by 3 bases, with 10 bases between them. CDR3 loop: CASSYRGEDTEAFF. The DNA of the CDR3 is TGTGCCAGCAGTTACCGAGGGGAGGACACTGAAGCTTTCTTT.

This chain joins TRBV5-1 and TRBJ2-3, with TRBD2 matching over 9 bases. The length of the CDR3 is 17 residues. V was clipped by 4 bases and J by 3 bases; unmatched bases: 12. Germline V gene sequence: CDR1 SGHRS, CDR2 YFSETQ. CDR3 residues: CASSPTLAGVGTDTQYF. The CDR3 bases are TGCGCCAGCAGCCCGACATTAGCGGGAGTAGGAACAGATACGCAGTATTTT.

The gene calls are TRBV28 and TRBJ1-6, with D unresolved. Per germline, CDR1 MDHEN and CDR2 SYDVKM. V gave up 2 bases and J gave up 8 bases, with 4 bases separating them. The CDR3 extends over 12 amino acids. CDR3 in amino acids: CASSLPDSPLHF. In nucleotides, the CDR3 is TGTGCCAGCAGTTTACCGGATTCACCCCTCCACTTT.

This CDR3 reads CASRFIEQGGGGYTF. CDR3 nucleotide sequence: TGTGCCAGCAGATTTATCGAACAGGGTGGTGGTGGCTACACCTTC. The chain uses TRBV5-4 and TRBJ1-2; tentatively, D is TRBD1 (6 bases). The CDR3 totals 15 residues. Germline V gene sequence: CDR1 SGHNT, CDR2 YYREEE (reference sequence). Trimming pared 5 bases from V and 7 bases from J, leaving 21 bases between.

The rearrangement joins TRBV29-1 to TRBJ2-3; 10 positions match TRBD2. Germline V gives CDR1 SQVTM, CDR2 ANQGSEA. This CDR3 spans 17 amino acids. The J segment lost 2 bases and the V segment lost 3 bases, leaving 11 bases of the junction unmatched. CDR3 bases: TGCAGCGTTGACGGGACAGCACTAGCGGGAAACACAGATACGCAGTATTTT. This translates into CSVDGTALAGNTDTQYF.

The J gene is TRBJ1-1, the V gene TRBV19, with TRBD1 as a possible D gene (5 bases). V lost 5 bases and J 4 bases, leaving 17 bases between the germline ends. This CDR3 spans 15 amino acids. Germline V gene data show CDR1 as LNHDA and CDR2 as SQIVND (reference sequence). The CDR3 nucleotides are TGTGCCAGTAGTTATAAGGTAGGGGAGGGCACTGAAGCTTTCTTT. It codes for CASSYKVGEGTEAFF.

This clone was seen just once. CDR3 DNA: TGTGCCAGCAGCTTAGAGGGACAGGGACCCTACGAGCAGTACTTC. Its protein product is CASSLEGQGPYEQYF. The chain links TRBV11-2 to TRBJ2-7; 9 nucleotides align to TRBD1. This CDR3 comprises 15 residues. Germline V gene lookup returns CDR1 SGHAT and CDR2 FQNNGV. Trimming cost V 0 bases and J 2 bases; bases outside gene matches: 2. Variable domain in full (rest from reference TRBV11-2 and TRBJ2-7): EAGVAQSPRYKIIEKRQSVAFWCNPISGHATLYWYQQILGQGPKLLIQFQNNGVVDDSQLPKDRFSAERLKGVDSTLKIQPAKLEDSAVYLCASSLEGQGPYEQYFGPGTRLTVT.

The table lists this clone with a count of one. The rearrangement joins TRBV7-3 to TRBJ2-3, with TRBD2 matching over 10 bases. The germline V gene has CDR1 SGHTA and CDR2 FQGTGA. Germline trimming cut 1 base from V and 5 bases from J; bases unmatched to any gene: 9. The CDR3 is 17 amino acids. This chain's CDR3 is CASSLRRASGGGDTQYF. Here the CDR3 DNA reads TGTGCCAGCAGCTTAAGAAGGGCTAGCGGGGGAGGAGATACGCAGTATTTT. The full variable domain, completed using reference TRBV7-3 and TRBJ2-3, is GAGVSQTPSNKVTEKGKYVELRCDPISGHTALYWYRQSLGQGPEFLIYFQGTGAADDSGLPNDRFFAVRPEGSVSTLKIQRTERGDSAVYLCASSLRRASGGGDTQYFGPGTRLTVL.

CDR3 in amino acids: CASSQVAINYEQYF. As DNA, the CDR3 is TGCGCCAGCAGCCAAGTGGCCATAAACTACGAGCAGTACTTC. V and J are TRBV4-1 and TRBJ2-7; no firm D call. This CDR3 has 14 residues. Germline-derived CDR1 and CDR2 are MGHRA and YSYEKL. Trimming left V 1 base short and J 3 bases short, with 10 bases between.

This clone was found a few times. This chain links TRBV7-2 with TRBJ1-1; D ambiguous. V was clipped by 1 base and J by 11 bases, with 8 bases between them. Germline CDR1 SGHTA, CDR2 FQGNSA. The CDR3 totals 11 residues. The CDR3 bases are TGTGCCAGCAGCTTAGGGCACGGGGCTTTCTTT. The encoded protein is CASSLGHGAFF.

The V call is TRBV19, the J call TRBJ2-3, with 7 bases fitting TRBD1. The V gene end was trimmed by 3 bases and the J gene end by 1 base; junction bases not matched to a gene: 7. CDR1 LNHDA and CDR2 SQIVND come from the germline V gene (reference sequence). This CDR3 comprises 16 residues. In nucleotides, the CDR3 is TGTGCCAGTAGTATTCCACAGGGGATGGGCACAGATACGCAGTATTTT. Its translation: CASSIPQGMGTDTQYF.

This chain joins TRBV28 and TRBJ1-1; tentative D call: TRBD1 (5 bases). V lost 0 bases to trimming and J lost 2 bases, with 7 bases between them. This CDR3 comprises 14 residues. The germline gives CDR1 MDHEN, CDR2 SYDVKM. In DNA form, the CDR3 reads TGTGCCAGCAGTTTATGGGGGGGAAACACTGAAGCTTTCTTT. Its protein is CASSLWGGNTEAFF. Full variable domain (missing parts from reference TRBV28 and TRBJ1-1): DVKVTQSSRYLVKRTGEKVFLECVQDMDHENMFWYRQDPGLGLRLIYFSYDVKMKEKGDIPEGYSVSREKKERFSLILESASTNQTSMYLCASSLWGGNTEAFFGQGTRLTVV.

This chain links TRBV6-1 with TRBJ2-5, with TRBD2 identical over 8 bases. J gave up 1 base and V 1 base, and 5 bases lay outside the gene matches. In germline, CDR1 is MNHNS, CDR2 SASEGT. The CDR3 is made up of 16 amino acids. The CDR3 loop is CASSEGAGLAQETQYF. The CDR3 nucleotides are TGTGCCAGCAGTGAAGGGGCAGGACTAGCCCAAGAGACCCAGTACTTC.

This rearrangement joins TRBV4-1 to TRBJ2-1; TRBD2 matches 15 bases. The CDR3 has 17 residues. Unmatched junction bases numbered 2, after V lost 4 bases and J lost 1 base. Per germline, CDR1 MGHRA and CDR2 YSYEKL. CDR3 coding DNA: TGCGCCAGCAGCCGGACTAGCGGGAGGGGATCCTACAATGAGCAGTTCTTC. It yields the protein CASSRTSGRGSYNEQFF.